The 23 T cell receptor beta chains in this list originate from one sample, sequenced in a study of control samples from healthy donors and cancer patients. The data were produced by immunoSEQ multiplex PCR, yet TCRdb's version contains in-frame clones alone and is incomplete. The repertoire consists of 35,000 to 50,000 clones, with around 94% occurring once and the leading ten covering around 25%. The sample consisted of blood. Every receptor here comes from a man aged 60-69 years in good health.

The gene calls are TRBV24-1 and TRBJ2-1; 7 bases align to TRBD1. Germline assignment: CDR1 KGHDR and CDR2 SFDVKD. The trim removed 4 bases at V and 7 bases at J, leaving 6 bases unmatched. The CDR3 sequence is 14 residues long. CDR3 DNA sequence: TGTGCCACCAGTGAGGGGACAGTCTATAATGAGCAGTTCTTC. Its protein product is CATSEGTVYNEQFF.

The chain couples TRBV12-3 or TRBV12-4 to TRBJ1-5; D gene uncertain. This CDR3 region has 12 residues. Trimming pared 3 bases from V and 5 bases from J, leaving 5 bases between. The chain's CDR3 is CASSFPHQPQHF. CDR3 bases: TGTGCCAGCAGTTTCCCCCATCAGCCCCAGCATTTT.

This clone was seen only once. This chain links TRBV24-1 with TRBJ2-2, with TRBD2 identical over 13 bases. The trim removed 3 bases at V and 5 bases at J, leaving 11 bases unmatched. Germline values: CDR1 KGHDR, CDR2 SFDVKD. The CDR3 has 19 amino acids. CDR3 sequence reads: CATSDGGLAGLSRTGELFF. Here the CDR3 DNA reads TGTGCCACCAGTGATGGGGGACTAGCGGGACTATCTCGAACCGGGGAGCTGTTTTTT.

The chain combines TRBV19 with TRBJ2-1; 10 nucleotides line up with TRBD1. The CDR3 loop spans 15 amino acids. V lost 5 bases to trimming and J lost 12 bases; unmatched junction nucleotides: 13. CDR1 LNHDA and CDR2 SQIVND come from the germline V gene (reference sequence). The CDR3 coding sequence is TGTGCCAGTAGTCGTCTCGGGACAGGGGTTCGGGTGCAGTTCTTC. This codes for CASSRLGTGVRVQFF.

The genes are TRBV12-5 and TRBJ2-1; D tentatively fits TRBD1 or TRBD2 (7 bases each). The CDR3 consists of 16 residues. Trimming stripped 0 bases from V and 5 bases from J, with 14 bases between. The germline gives CDR1 LGHNT, CDR2 FRNRAP. This chain's CDR3 is CASGLVLAGGDNEQFF. The CDR3 nucleotides are TGTGCTAGTGGTTTGGTACTAGCAGGGGGGGACAATGAGCAGTTCTTC.

The chain has TRBV5-6 and TRBJ2-7; 13 nucleotides line up with TRBD2. CDR1 and CDR2 (germline): SGHDT, YYEEEE. The CDR3 loop spans 17 amino acids. Losses at the gene ends were 2 bases for V and 4 bases for J; bases not matched to a gene: 9. The CDR3: CASSFMKLAGGGYEQYF. In DNA form, the CDR3 reads TGTGCCAGCAGCTTCATGAAACTAGCGGGAGGGGGGTACGAGCAGTACTTC.

V gene TRBV7-9 combines with J gene TRBJ2-5; 12 positions match TRBD2. The length of the CDR3 is 17 residues. Per germline, CDR1 SEHNR and CDR2 FQNEAQ (reference sequence). The V segment lost 3 bases and the J segment 5 bases; nucleotides outside the gene matches: 10. The CDR3: CASSFPRLAGVGETQYF. CDR3 DNA sequence: TGTGCCAGCAGCTTCCCTAGACTAGCGGGGGTGGGCGAGACCCAGTACTTC. Filled out from reference TRBV7-9 and TRBJ2-5, the complete variable domain reads DTGVSQNPRHKITKRGQNVTFRCDPISEHNRLYWYRQTLGQGPEFLTYFQNEAQLEKSRLLSDRFSAERPKGSFSTLEIQRTEQGDSAMYLCASSFPRLAGVGETQYFGPGTRLLVL.

The chain is built from TRBV2 and TRBJ2-7; 10 bases align to TRBD1. Germline CDR1 reads SNHLY; CDR2 reads FYNNEI. V dropped 8 bases and J dropped 3; count of bases not matched to a gene: 10. This CDR3 contains 15 residues. CDR3 nucleotide sequence: TGTGCCAGCGGACTCGGACAGGGGGAGAACTACGAGCAGTACTTC. It yields the protein CASGLGQGENYEQYF.

The J gene is TRBJ2-3, the V gene TRBV2, with D tentatively TRBD1 (5 bases). Trimming pared 2 bases from V and 6 bases from J, leaving 15 bases between. The CDR3 is 15 residues long. Germline assignment: CDR1 SNHLY and CDR2 FYNNEI. CDR3 DNA: TGTGCCAGCAGTGAAACAGGTCCCGTGGGGGATACGCAGTATTTT. This encodes CASSETGPVGDTQYF. Filled out from reference TRBV2 and TRBJ2-3, the complete variable domain reads EPEVTQTPSHQVTQMGQEVILRCVPISNHLYFYWYRQILGQKVEFLVSFYNNEISEKSEIFDDQFSVERPDGSNFTLKIRSTKLEDSAMYFCASSETGPVGDTQYFGPGTRLTVL.

The chain employs TRBV18 and TRBJ1-5; D not resolved. Germline CDR1 KGHSH, CDR2 LQKENI. The CDR3 runs 12 residues. The V end lost 6 bases, the J end lost 5 bases, and 8 bases lay between the germline ends. The CDR3 DNA reads TGTGCCAGCTCCGGTACCGATCAGCCCCAGCATTTT. Encoded protein: CASSGTDQPQHF.

The chain employs TRBV6-5 and TRBJ2-3, with D perhaps TRBD1 (5 bases). This CDR3 contains 13 residues. Germline V gives CDR1 MNHEY, CDR2 SVGAGI. Trimming stripped 5 bases from V and 3 bases from J, with 9 bases between. Here the CDR3 reads CASSHRQTDTQYF. The CDR3 nucleotides are TGTGCCAGCAGTCACCGACAGACAGATACGCAGTATTTT.

The rearrangement uses TRBV7-9 and TRBJ1-2, with 9 nucleotides matching TRBD1. J gave up 5 bases and V 3 bases, and 7 bases lay outside the gene matches. Germline lookup yields CDR1 SEHNR and CDR2 FQNEAQ (reference sequence). The CDR3 runs to 15 residues. The CDR3 DNA sequence: TGTGCCAGCAGCTTCGGGGACAGGGTCGAGTATGGCTACACCTTC. Its protein product is CASSFGDRVEYGYTF. Together with reference TRBV7-9 and TRBJ1-2, the CDR3 gives the full variable domain: DTGVSQNPRHKITKRGQNVTFRCDPISEHNRLYWYRQTLGQGPEFLTYFQNEAQLEKSRLLSDRFSAERPKGSFSTLEIQRTEQGDSAMYLCASSFGDRVEYGYTFGSGTRLTVV.

The chain recombines TRBV5-1 with TRBJ2-7; weak D call: TRBD1 (6 bases). The V gene's germline CDR1 is SGHRS and CDR2 YFSETQ. The ends were cut back, 4 bases at V and 2 bases at J, with 13 bases in the middle. The length of the CDR3 is 14 residues. In nucleotides, the CDR3 is TGCGCCAGCAGCCCCCCCCGGACAGCCTACGAGCAGTACTTC. Protein: CASSPPRTAYEQYF.

The chain uses TRBV27 and TRBJ2-3; 7 nucleotides agree with TRBD1. The CDR3 extends over 15 amino acids. Germline lookup yields CDR1 MNHEY and CDR2 SMNVEV (reference sequence). V was clipped by 4 bases and J by 0 bases; unmatched bases: 4. The CDR3 coding sequence is TGTGCCAGCAGTTCGCCAGGGGGTAGCACAGATACGCAGTATTTT. The encoded protein is CASSSPGGSTDTQYF.

CDR3 DNA: TGCGCCAGCAGCCAGCCTTCGGGGGCGGGAGTACGGGAGACCCAGTACTTC. Translated: CASSQPSGAGVRETQYF. The chain uses TRBV5-1 and TRBJ2-5, with D possibly matching TRBD2 (7 bases). V was shortened by 4 bases and J by 5 bases, with 24 bases between the two germline ends. Germline assignment: CDR1 SGHRS and CDR2 YFSETQ. The CDR3 runs to 17 residues.

The chain links TRBV15 to TRBJ2-7; 11 bases agree with TRBD2. The CDR3 length is 15 residues. The trim removed 4 bases at V and 8 bases at J, leaving 10 bases unmatched. Germline V CDR1 and CDR2: LNHNV, YYDKDF (reference sequence). The CDR3 here is CATSISGRGKVQQYF. CDR3 coding DNA: TGTGCCACCAGCATTAGCGGGAGGGGTAAGGTACAGCAGTACTTC. Full variable domain (outside the CDR3, taken from reference TRBV15 and TRBJ2-7): DAMVIQNPRYQVTQFGKPVTLSCSQTLNHNVMYWYQQKSSQAPKLLFHYYDKDFNNEADTPDNFQSRRPNTSFCFLDIRSPGLGDTAMYLCATSISGRGKVQQYFGPGTRLTVT.

A single count supports this clone. The V and J genes are TRBV9 and TRBJ2-1; no definite D call. CDR1 is SGDLS, CDR2 YYNGEE, per germline. V was trimmed by 0 bases and J by 9 bases, leaving 4 bases between them. The CDR3 is 11 residues long. The CDR3 sequence is CASSVEGEQFF. The DNA for the CDR3 is TGTGCCAGCAGCGTAGAGGGTGAGCAGTTCTTC. Drawing the rest from reference TRBV9 and TRBJ2-1, the complete variable domain is DSGVTQTPKHLITATGQRVTLRCSPRSGDLSVYWYQQSLDQGLQFLIQYYNGEERAKGNILERFSAQQFPDLHSELNLSSLELGDSALYFCASSVEGEQFFGPGTRLTVL.

CDR3 residues: CAIRAGQGALDTQYF. CDR3 nucleotide sequence: TGTGCCATCAGGGCTGGACAGGGGGCGTTGGATACGCAGTATTTT. V usage is TRBV10-3 and J usage is TRBJ2-3, with TRBD1 matching 11 bases. This CDR3 contains 15 residues. Germline loops: CDR1 ENHRY, CDR2 SYGVKD. V was pared by 6 bases and J by 6 bases, with 8 bases of the junction left unmatched.

This clone is medium-sized (0.01 to 0.1%). The J gene is TRBJ1-1, the V gene TRBV2; perhaps TRBD1 as D (6 bases). The CDR3 covers 14 residues. Trimming pared 3 bases from V and 3 bases from J, leaving 11 bases between. Germline V lookup: CDR1 SNHLY, CDR2 FYNNEI. The CDR3 region has the DNA TGTGCCAGCAGTGATAGGGGGGGATACACTGAAGCTTTCTTT. This encodes CASSDRGGYTEAFF.

The sample holds one count of this clone. CDR3 coding DNA: TGCGCCAGCAGCCCTCAAGAAATGCGCATTAACTATGGCTACACCTTC. Amino acids: CASSPQEMRINYGYTF. The chain combines TRBV4-1 with TRBJ1-2; no definite D call. V was clipped by 4 bases and J by 1 base, with 16 bases between them. CDR3 length: 16 residues. The V gene's germline CDR1 is MGHRA and CDR2 YSYEKL.

This sequence joins TRBV7-9 and TRBJ1-5; D is undetermined. The CDR3 extends over 13 amino acids. The V gene's germline CDR1 is SEHNR and CDR2 FQNEAQ (reference sequence). V lost 3 bases and J 7 bases, leaving 10 bases between the germline ends. The CDR3 nucleotides read TGTGCCAGCAGCTTCAAGGACGAACAGCCCCAGCATTTT. Translating it yields CASSFKDEQPQHF. The whole variable domain, remainder taken from reference TRBV7-9 and TRBJ1-5, is DTGVSQNPRHKITKRGQNVTFRCDPISEHNRLYWYRQTLGQGPEFLTYFQNEAQLEKSRLLSDRFSAERPKGSFSTLEIQRTEQGDSAMYLCASSFKDEQPQHFGDGTRLSIL.

The chain is built from TRBV20-1 and TRBJ1-2; D ambiguous. CDR1 is DFQATT and CDR2 is SNEGSKA in the germline V gene (reference sequence). Trimming removed 5 bases at V and 7 bases at J, with 11 bases between. CDR3 length: 11 amino acids. The CDR3 reads CSAPGPLGYTF. CDR3 sequence (DNA): TGCAGTGCTCCGGGTCCTCTTGGCTACACCTTC.

CDR3 coding DNA: TGTGCCAGCAGCCCAGGGGGCGTCGGGCAGTTCTTC. Encoded protein: CASSPGGVGQFF. The chain employs TRBV9 and TRBJ2-1, with 8 nucleotides matching TRBD1. The CDR3 length is 12 residues. The V segment lost 4 bases and the J segment 12 bases; nucleotides outside the gene matches: 6. Germline V gives CDR1 SGDLS, CDR2 YYNGEE.